The 21 T cell receptor beta chains listed next were all sequenced from one sample in a study of radiotherapy plus CTLA-4 blockade in lung cancer. The protocol was immunoSEQ multiplex PCR, while the TCRdb copy is restricted to in-frame clones and leaves out a portion. Among approximately 80,000 clones, over 70% were seen once, and the ten largest hold about 20%. Sequenced material: peripheral blood, taken from a patient treated with radiotherapy plus ipilimumab. These receptors were collected from a human donor with non-small cell lung cancer whose response to radiotherapy plus ipilimumab could not be evaluated. Some clones in this sample may be carry-over from other donors' samples.

The V gene is TRBV19, the J gene TRBJ2-5; 7 nucleotides line up with TRBD1. The germline gives CDR1 LNHDA, CDR2 SQIVND (reference sequence). The CDR3 length is 15 residues. With 5 bases clipped from V and 0 bases from J, the junction kept 6 bases outside the gene matches. The CDR3: CASSGGQAYQETQYF. CDR3 DNA sequence: TGTGCCAGTAGTGGAGGACAGGCGTACCAAGAGACCCAGTACTTC.

This sequence joins TRBV10-3 and TRBJ1-5; tentatively, D is TRBD1 (6 bases). In germline, CDR1 is ENHRY, CDR2 SYGVKD. The length of the CDR3 is 16 residues. V gave up 4 bases and J gave up 4 bases, with 17 bases separating them. CDR3 amino acids: CAISGTGPTLNQPQHF. The CDR3 DNA follows: TGTGCCATCAGTGGAACAGGGCCAACCTTGAATCAGCCCCAGCATTTT.

Concerning this clone: Other nucleotide sequences from this sample produce the same CDR3. J is TRBJ2-3 and V is TRBV7-2; the match to TRBD1 covers 8 bases. The CDR3 sequence is 14 residues long. The germline gives CDR1 SGHTA, CDR2 FQGNSA. Trimming at V came to 4 bases and at J to 1 base, leaving 1 base not matched to a gene. The CDR3 bases are TGTGCCAGCAGCTCGGACAGGGGCACAGATACGCAGTATTTT. This gives the protein CASSSDRGTDTQYF.

The chain links TRBV13 to TRBJ2-5; weak D call: TRBD1 (5 bases). Looked up from germline, CDR1 is PRHDT and CDR2 is FYEKMQ (reference sequence). V was shortened by 5 bases and J by 5 bases, with 15 bases between the two germline ends. The CDR3 has 14 amino acids. The CDR3, as DNA: TGTGCCAGCAGCCAGGTGGGGCGAGAGGAGACCCAGTACTTC. It is translated as CASSQVGREETQYF.

The rearrangement uses TRBV4-2 and TRBJ1-3; D not resolved. Trimming removed 0 bases at V and 4 bases at J, with 13 bases between. Germline CDR1 LGHNA, CDR2 YNFKEQ. This CDR3 is 16 amino acids long. The CDR3 spells CASSQEGTNAGNTIYF. For the CDR3, the DNA is TGTGCCAGCAGCCAAGAGGGCACAAACGCGGGAAACACCATATATTTT.

The V call is TRBV5-1, the J call TRBJ2-2; D may be TRBD2 (7 bases). The CDR3 extends over 17 amino acids. The V end lost 0 bases, the J end lost 2 bases, and 14 bases lay between the germline ends. Germline V gene lookup returns CDR1 SGHRS and CDR2 YFSETQ. In DNA, the CDR3 is TGCGCCAGCAGCTTGGCGGCGGGGGCCTTAAACACCGGGGAGCTGTTTTTT. It translates to CASSLAAGALNTGELFF.

The chain combines TRBV5-1 with TRBJ1-2; D might be TRBD1 (6 bases). Germline V gives CDR1 SGHRS, CDR2 YFSETQ. V gave up 0 bases and J gave up 6 bases, with 15 bases separating them. The CDR3 runs 15 residues. The CDR3 sequence is CASSLGVGAVNGYTF. In DNA, the CDR3 is TGCGCCAGCAGCTTGGGAGTGGGGGCTGTAAATGGCTACACCTTC.

This chain joins TRBV7-9 and TRBJ1-4; 7 bases map to TRBD1. This CDR3 has 15 amino acids. Germline V gene lookup returns CDR1 SEHNR and CDR2 FQNEAQ (reference sequence). After removal of 2 bases from V and 5 bases from J, the junction contained 5 bases not matched to a gene. This CDR3 reads CASSLLPQGNEKLFF. The CDR3 DNA reads TGTGCCAGCAGCTTATTACCACAGGGGAATGAAAAACTGTTTTTT.

This clone is a singleton in its sample. Other DNA sequences in this sample translate to the same CDR3. V usage is TRBV7-9 and J usage is TRBJ2-7, with 7 bases aligning to TRBD1. Trimming took 3 bases from V and 2 from J; bases not matched to a gene: 7. Germline CDR1 reads SEHNR; CDR2 reads FQNEAQ (reference sequence). The CDR3 contains 15 residues. CDR3 bases: TGTGCCAGCAGCTTGACTAAGGGACAGACCTACGAGCAGTACTTC. Its translation is CASSLTKGQTYEQYF. The entire variable domain, with the rest obtained from reference TRBV7-9 and TRBJ2-7, is as follows: DTGVSQNPRHKITKRGQNVTFRCDPISEHNRLYWYRQTLGQGPEFLTYFQNEAQLEKSRLLSDRFSAERPKGSFSTLEIQRTEQGDSAMYLCASSLTKGQTYEQYFGPGTRLTVT.

This clone appeared a single time. This chain joins TRBV19 and TRBJ1-5; D unclear. V lost 6 bases and J 5 bases, leaving 14 bases between the germline ends. The germline V gene encodes CDR1 LNHDA and CDR2 SQIVND (reference sequence). This CDR3 comprises 14 residues. The CDR3 region is CASSRGFKDQPQHF. CDR3 coding DNA: TGTGCCAGTAGCCGCGGGTTCAAGGATCAGCCCCAGCATTTT.

The V gene is TRBV6-1, the J gene TRBJ2-5; the match to TRBD1 covers 7 bases. The V gene end was trimmed by 7 bases and the J gene end by 5 bases; junction bases not matched to a gene: 13. The CDR3 spans 15 residues. The V gene's germline CDR1 is MNHNS and CDR2 SASEGT. CDR3 nucleotides: TGTGCCAGCATTAGAGGGGGCAGGCTTAAGGAGACCCAGTACTTC. Protein: CASIRGGRLKETQYF.

The chain employs TRBV2 and TRBJ1-6; D uncertain. The V gene lost 4 bases and the J gene lost 0 bases, with 4 bases spanning the gap. Germline CDR1 and CDR2: SNHLY and FYNNEI. This CDR3 is 14 amino acids long. Here the CDR3 reads CASSASSYNSPLHF. The CDR3 bases are TGTGCCAGCAGTGCGAGCTCCTATAATTCACCCCTCCACTTT. Supplemented by reference TRBV2 and TRBJ1-6, the full variable domain reads EPEVTQTPSHQVTQMGQEVILRCVPISNHLYFYWYRQILGQKVEFLVSFYNNEISEKSEIFDDQFSVERPDGSNFTLKIRSTKLEDSAMYFCASSASSYNSPLHFGNGTRLTVT.

This clone was counted between two and nine times. The chain couples TRBV4-2 to TRBJ1-3; D remains unclear. Trimming cost V 1 base and J 0 bases, with 10 bases left between them. From germline, CDR1 is LGHNA and CDR2 YNFKEQ. The CDR3 extends over 16 amino acids. In DNA form, the CDR3 reads TGTGCCAGCAGCCAAGCCGTCAGAAGCTCTGGAAACACCATATATTTT. Protein: CASSQAVRSSGNTIYF.

The J gene is TRBJ1-5, the V gene TRBV7-8, with 9 positions matching TRBD1. The CDR3 spans 17 residues. The germline gives CDR1 SGHVS, CDR2 FQNEAQ. The V and J ends lost 3 bases and 5 bases, in that order; junction bases with no gene match: 11. In nucleotides, the CDR3 is TGTGCCAGCAGCTTCTCCGGGACAGGGAGGGCCGATCAGCCCCAGCATTTT. Translated, it gives CASSFSGTGRADQPQHF.

This CDR3 is CASSLIGQGDTEAFF. The CDR3, as DNA: TGCGCCAGCAGCTTGATCGGACAGGGGGACACTGAAGCTTTCTTT. The genes are TRBV5-1 and TRBJ1-1; 10 bases agree with TRBD1. Trimming took 1 base from V and 3 from J; bases not matched to a gene: 3. Germline-derived CDR1 and CDR2 are SGHRS and YFSETQ. The length of the CDR3 is 15 residues.

This CDR3 reads CAWSVLSSGYTF. In DNA form, the CDR3 reads TGTGCCTGGAGTGTACTTAGCTCTGGCTACACCTTC. The chain recombines TRBV30 with TRBJ1-2; D is undetermined. Trimming pared 0 bases from V and 7 bases from J, leaving 9 bases between. Germline assignment: CDR1 GTSNPN and CDR2 SVGIG (reference sequence). There are 12 residues in the CDR3.

The chain employs TRBV7-2 and TRBJ2-7; TRBD2 matches at 10 bases. This CDR3 is built from 15 residues. CDR1 and CDR2 (germline): SGHTA, FQGNSA. With 3 bases clipped from V and 1 base from J, the junction kept 3 bases outside the gene matches. CDR3 protein: CASSFQRGGSYEQYF. The CDR3 bases are TGTGCCAGCAGCTTCCAGCGGGGGGGTTCCTACGAGCAGTACTTC.

This chain links TRBV27 with TRBJ1-4; 7 positions agree with TRBD1. From germline, CDR1 is MNHEY and CDR2 SMNVEV (reference sequence). The CDR3 runs 15 residues. J was trimmed by 8 bases and V by 2 bases; bases with no gene match: 8. The CDR3 protein is CASSLRTGLWEKLFF. The CDR3 coding sequence is TGTGCCAGCAGTTTACGGACAGGCCTTTGGGAAAAACTGTTTTTT. Using reference TRBV27 and TRBJ1-4 for the parts outside the CDR3, the full variable domain is EAQVTQNPRYLITVTGKKLTVTCSQNMNHEYMSWYRQDPGLGLRQIYYSMNVEVTDKGDVPEGYKVSRKEKRNFPLILESPSPNQTSLYFCASSLRTGLWEKLFFGSGTQLSVL.

This rearrangement joins TRBV4-2 to TRBJ2-2; D is perhaps TRBD1 (6 bases). CDR3 size: 15 residues. V dropped 2 bases and J dropped 4 bases, with 11 bases sitting between them. Germline V gene sequence: CDR1 LGHNA, CDR2 YNFKEQ. Here the CDR3 DNA reads TGTGCCAGCAGCCAATACACAGGGCCCACCGGGGAGCTGTTTTTT. It translates to CASSQYTGPTGELFF.

The chain couples TRBV2 to TRBJ2-2, with D tentatively TRBD1 (6 bases). The CDR3 is made up of 16 amino acids. V was cut by 1 base and J by 1 base, with 10 bases left in between. CDR1 SNHLY and CDR2 FYNNEI come from the germline V gene. The CDR3 coding sequence is TGTGCCAGCAGTGAAGGACAGGAGATGAACACCGGGGAGCTGTTTTTT. Encoded protein: CASSEGQEMNTGELFF.

This clone was observed a few times. J is TRBJ1-4 and V is TRBV7-9; D unclear. Germline V gives CDR1 SEHNR, CDR2 FQNEAQ (reference sequence). The CDR3 is 15 amino acids. Trimming shortened V by 5 bases and J by 6 bases, and 16 bases separated the two germline ends. CDR3: CASSPPTVAYEKLFF. The CDR3 region has the DNA TGTGCCAGCAGCCCGCCCACGGTTGCTTATGAAAAACTGTTTTTT.